Included here is one T cell receptor beta chain sequence, with context. TCRdb passed the 5' RACE reads through MiXCR, listing each CDR3 protein once. The sample consists of approximately 500,000 distinct CDR3 sequences, around a quarter of them appearing once. The data are from a study of T-cell memory formation after mild COVID-19. V was clipped by 3 bases and J by 9 bases, with 8 bases between them. The length of the CDR3 is 11 residues. Germline CDR1 and CDR2: SGHDN and FVKESK. The sequence was collected from an adult woman who had mild COVID-19 (a few samples of this study predate the infection). Cell type and time point are not known. The V call is TRBV14, the J call TRBJ2-5, with D maybe TRBD2 (6 bases). The sequencing sample was made of PBMCs or a T cell subset sorted from them (not recorded which). The DNA of the CDR3 is TGTGCCAGCAGCCATGGAGGGGCCCAGTACTTC. Its protein is CASSHGGAQYF.